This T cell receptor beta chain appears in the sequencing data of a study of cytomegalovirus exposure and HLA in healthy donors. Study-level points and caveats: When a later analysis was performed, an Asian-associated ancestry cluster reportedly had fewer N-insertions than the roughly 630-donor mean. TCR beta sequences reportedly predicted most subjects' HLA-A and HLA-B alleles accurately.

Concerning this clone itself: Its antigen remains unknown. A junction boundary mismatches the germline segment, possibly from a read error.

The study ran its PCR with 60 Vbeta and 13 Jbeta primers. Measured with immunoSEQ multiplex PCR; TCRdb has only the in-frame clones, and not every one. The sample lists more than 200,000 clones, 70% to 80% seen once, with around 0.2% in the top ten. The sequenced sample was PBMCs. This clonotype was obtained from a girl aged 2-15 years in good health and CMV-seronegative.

The CDR3 DNA is TGCAGCGTGATGGGCGCAGACAGTTCTAACTGTGGCTACACCTTC. As protein: CSVMGADSSNCGYTF. This rearrangement joins TRBV29-1 to TRBJ1-2; D may be TRBD1 (5 bases). This CDR3 contains 15 residues. CDR1 and CDR2 from the germline V gene are SQVTM and ANQGSEA.